These 15 T cell receptor beta chains were sequenced from one sample in a study of Tregs in tolerant kidney transplant recipients. Only in-frame clones appear in the TCRdb table, and some are missing; sequencing was by immunoSEQ multiplex PCR. The table has under 100,000 clones, 85% to 95% seen once. The sample was CD8+ T cells from blood. These receptors all come from a human donor in good health.

The chain couples TRBV7-6 to TRBJ2-2, with D possibly TRBD2 on 6 matching bases. The ends were cut back, 6 bases at V and 6 bases at J, with 14 bases in the middle. The CDR3 contains 14 residues. Per the germline V gene, CDR1 is SGHVS and CDR2 is FNYEAQ. CDR3 nucleotides: TGTGCCAGCAGGAAAACCGGGGGTCCCGGGGAGCTGTTTTTT. This codes for CASRKTGGPGELFF.

V and J are TRBV6-1 and TRBJ2-1; D uncertain. Germline V gene lookup returns CDR1 MNHNS and CDR2 SASEGT. V was trimmed by 3 bases and J by 3 bases, leaving 18 bases between them. The CDR3 is 17 residues long. The CDR3 DNA reads as TGTGCCAGCAGTGATCCGGTTACAGATGGAAGCTACAATGAGCAGTTCTTC. It specifies CASSDPVTDGSYNEQFF.

The rearrangement uses TRBV19 and TRBJ2-5; TRBD2 aligns across 9 bases. Looked up from germline, CDR1 is LNHDA and CDR2 is SQIVND (reference sequence). V trimming: 6 bases; J trimming: 0 bases; junction bases outside the gene matches: 5. The CDR3 has 15 residues. This CDR3 is CASSRLAVYQETQYF. CDR3 nucleotide sequence: TGTGCCAGTAGCCGACTAGCGGTGTACCAAGAGACCCAGTACTTC.

The V and J genes are TRBV11-3 and TRBJ2-1; the D is unclear. Per the germline V gene, CDR1 is SGHNT and CDR2 is YENEEA. CDR3 length: 13 amino acids. Trimming removed 3 bases at V and 5 bases at J, with 8 bases between. CDR3 coding DNA: TGTGCCAGCAGCTTCTCCTTCAACAATGAGCAGTTCTTC. This codes for CASSFSFNNEQFF.

CDR3 loop: CASSEAVTGTSGPKNIQYF. CDR3 coding DNA: TGTGCCAGCAGTGAAGCCGTAACCGGGACTAGTGGGCCCAAAAACATTCAGTACTTC. The chain couples TRBV6-1 to TRBJ2-4, with 8 bases lining up with TRBD2. The CDR3 contains 19 residues. Germline loops: CDR1 MNHNS, CDR2 SASEGT. V gave up 0 bases and J gave up 2 bases; unmatched junction bases: 12.

V usage is TRBV19 and J usage is TRBJ2-7, with 10 bases aligning to TRBD2. With 4 bases clipped from V and 3 bases from J, the junction kept 6 bases outside the gene matches. The CDR3 is 15 amino acids. Germline assignment: CDR1 LNHDA and CDR2 SQIVND (reference sequence). The CDR3 protein is CASSSSSGRNYEQYF. CDR3 in DNA: TGTGCCAGTAGTAGCTCTAGCGGGAGAAACTACGAGCAGTACTTC. Full variable domain (rest looked up from reference TRBV19 and TRBJ2-7): DGGITQSPKYLFRKEGQNVTLSCEQNLNHDAMYWYRQDPGQGLRLIYYSQIVNDFQKGDIAEGYSVSREKKESFPLTVTSAQKNPTAFYLCASSSSSGRNYEQYFGPGTRLTVT.

This chain links TRBV29-1 with TRBJ1-1, with D uncertain. The CDR3 has 14 amino acids. V was trimmed by 0 bases and J by 1 base, leaving 9 bases between them. Germline V gene lookup returns CDR1 SQVTM and CDR2 ANQGSEA. Here the CDR3 reads CSVEEARRNTEAFF. The CDR3 nucleotides read TGCAGCGTTGAAGAGGCCAGGAGGAACACTGAAGCTTTCTTT.

The chain joins TRBV4-1 to TRBJ1-1; D ambiguous. Between the trimmed V and J ends, which lost 5 bases and 8 bases, there was a span of 12 bases. From germline, CDR1 is MGHRA and CDR2 YSYEKL. CDR3 length: 12 amino acids. In nucleotides, the CDR3 is TGCGCCAGCAGCATACCGGGAAAAGAAGCTTTCTTT. Amino acids: CASSIPGKEAFF.

The J gene is TRBJ2-7, the V gene TRBV4-1; TRBD1 matches 8 bases. V shed 4 bases and J 2 bases; nucleotides not matched to a gene: 4. Germline V gene sequence: CDR1 MGHRA, CDR2 YSYEKL. This CDR3 has 14 residues. The CDR3 DNA reads as TGCGCCAGCAGCCCCGGACAGGGAGCCTACGAGCAGTACTTC. Protein product: CASSPGQGAYEQYF.

The chain couples TRBV19 to TRBJ2-7; the D is unclear. Per germline, CDR1 LNHDA and CDR2 SQIVND (reference sequence). V was trimmed by 5 bases and J by 1 base, leaving 9 bases between them. The CDR3 length is 13 residues. Written as DNA, the CDR3 is TGTGCCAGTAGTTTGGCGGAATCCTACGAGCAGTACTTC. The encoded protein is CASSLAESYEQYF.

J is TRBJ2-7 and V is TRBV4-1, with D tentatively TRBD2 (5 bases). V was cut by 1 base and J by 5 bases, with 12 bases left in between. Germline V gene data show CDR1 as MGHRA and CDR2 as YSYEKL. CDR3 length equals 14 residues. The CDR3 spells CASSQGEGRNEQYF. CDR3 in DNA: TGCGCCAGCAGCCAAGGCGAGGGAAGGAACGAGCAGTACTTC.

The chain uses TRBV7-3 and TRBJ1-1; TRBD1 might be the D (6 bases). In germline, CDR1 is SGHTA, CDR2 FQGTGA. The V and J ends lost 8 bases and 3 bases respectively, with 13 bases between them. This CDR3 spans 13 amino acids. CDR3 region: CASGREGDTEAFF. The DNA for the CDR3 is TGTGCCAGCGGCAGGGAGGGGGACACTGAAGCTTTCTTT.

The chain couples TRBV7-9 to TRBJ2-1, with 11 bases matching TRBD2. The germline CDR1 and CDR2 sequences are SEHNR and FQNEAQ (reference sequence). The length of the CDR3 is 15 residues. Trimming cost V 6 bases and J 4 bases; bases outside gene matches: 5. CDR3 protein: CASSPTSGSYNEQFF. The CDR3 bases are TGTGCCAGCAGTCCAACTAGCGGGAGTTACAATGAGCAGTTCTTC.

This clone was found a few times. The chain combines TRBV6-1 with TRBJ2-2; TRBD1 or TRBD2 may be the D gene (6 bases each). V was clipped by 3 bases and J by 6 bases, with 17 bases between them. In germline, CDR1 is MNHNS, CDR2 SASEGT. This CDR3 is built from 16 residues. DNA of the CDR3: TGTGCCAGCAGTGAGGTAGTAGGGGGGCGCTCCGGGGAGCTGTTTTTT. Amino acids: CASSEVVGGRSGELFF.

This chain uses TRBV29-1 with TRBJ1-2, with 9 bases identical to TRBD1. Germline CDR1 is SQVTM and CDR2 is ANQGSEA. The CDR3 is 13 residues long. V gave up 6 bases and J gave up 4 bases; unmatched junction bases: 6. The CDR3 DNA sequence: TGCAGCGTGGACAGGGGCCGCTCCTATGGCTACACCTTC. It codes for CSVDRGRSYGYTF.